These 4 T cell receptor beta chains were sequenced from one sample in a study of CD8+CD57+ T cells in acquired aplastic anemia (dated by TCRdb to the late 2010s). Expansion of CD8+CD57+ cells had been shown by flow cytometry in the patients chosen for sequencing. The sequencing machine was an Illumina HiSeq 2000. Genomic DNA was used as template for profiling of TCR beta VDJ combinations and CDR3 sequences. Starting from the raw public reads, TCRdb applied fastp trimming at Q25, assembled clones with MiXCR and retained in-frame beta chains. Here each entry gathers all rows of one CDR3 protein and keeps the most common genes and DNA. The sample table shows about 220,000 distinct CDR3 sequences, and around half are seen once. About 8.3% of the sample is held by the ten biggest clonotypes. The sequenced sample consisted of sorted CD4+, CD8+, or CD8+CD57+ T cells (not recorded which) from PBMCs. These receptors all stem from a human donor with aplastic anemia.

V gene TRBV19 combines with J gene TRBJ1-2, with TRBD1 as a possible D gene (5 bases). The CDR3 runs to 15 residues. The germline V gene has CDR1 LNHDA and CDR2 SQIVND (reference sequence). Trimming stripped 3 bases from V and 4 bases from J, with 15 bases between. CDR3 DNA sequence: TGTGCCAGTAGTATTCCGGGACGGATAAGCTATGGCTACACCTTC. Protein: CASSIPGRISYGYTF.

The genes are TRBV29-1 and TRBJ2-2; 8 positions match TRBD1. Per germline, CDR1 SQVTM and CDR2 ANQGSEA. Trimming cost V 6 bases and J 5 bases; bases outside gene matches: 5. The CDR3 is 13 amino acids. CDR3 sequence (DNA): TGCAGCGTCCGACAGGGGAGAACCGGGGAGCTGTTTTTT. Residues: CSVRQGRTGELFF.

Concerning this clonotype itself: Since a much larger clone is just one base distant, this may be a read error. CDR3 protein: CATRGRHEQYF. The CDR3 DNA follows: TGTGCCACCAGGGGCAGACACGAGCAGTACTTC. This chain links TRBV27 with TRBJ2-7; D perhaps matches TRBD1 (6 bases). The CDR3 spans 11 residues. Trimming stripped 10 bases from V and 5 bases from J, with 12 bases between. CDR1 is MNHEY, CDR2 SMNVEV, per germline (reference sequence).

The chain links TRBV20-1 to TRBJ2-7; D gene unclear. The CDR3 spans 12 residues. In germline, CDR1 is DFQATT, CDR2 SNEGSKA (reference sequence). Trimming stripped 7 bases from V and 2 bases from J, with 12 bases between. CDR3 loop: CSGTFSTYEQYF. As DNA, the CDR3 is TGCAGTGGTACGTTTTCAACCTACGAGCAGTACTTC.